Below are 22 T cell receptor beta chains sequenced from a single sample in a study of blood T cell repertoires in COVID-19. The data were produced by immunoSEQ multiplex PCR, yet TCRdb's version contains in-frame clones alone and is incomplete. The table has roughly 34,000 clones, 80% to 90% seen once. The sample comprised peripheral blood. The receptors come from a woman aged 80 or over with active or convalescent COVID-19.

A note on this clone: This likely comes from a read error, as the CDR3 has no conserved phenylalanine or tryptophan at its end. The genes are TRBV5-1 and TRBJ1-1; D is perhaps TRBD1 (5 bases). V was pared by 7 bases and J by 9 bases, with 19 bases between. The germline CDR1 and CDR2 sequences are SGHRS and YFSETQ. This CDR3 spans 13 amino acids. Here the CDR3 DNA reads TGCGCCAGCGGTCAAGGACAACCCTCTAAAGCTTTCTCT. This encodes CASGQGQPSKAFS.

The chain joins TRBV11-2 to TRBJ1-1; TRBD1 aligns across 7 bases. Germline V lookup: CDR1 SGHAT, CDR2 FQNNGV. Unmatched junction bases numbered 5, after V lost 5 bases and J lost 2 bases. The CDR3 contains 14 residues. The CDR3 is CASSRDRLNTEAFF. CDR3 nucleotide sequence: TGTGCCAGCAGCCGGGACAGACTTAACACTGAAGCTTTCTTT. Complete variable domain (other parts from reference TRBV11-2 and TRBJ1-1): EAGVAQSPRYKIIEKRQSVAFWCNPISGHATLYWYQQILGQGPKLLIQFQNNGVVDDSQLPKDRFSAERLKGVDSTLKIQPAKLEDSAVYLCASSRDRLNTEAFFGQGTRLTVV.

The CDR3 here is CASSEGRQKTYEQYF. The CDR3 region has the DNA TGTGCCAGCAGTGAAGGGCGACAGAAAACCTACGAGCAGTACTTC. The V gene is TRBV25-1, the J gene TRBJ2-7, with D tentatively TRBD1 (5 bases). The V end was cut by 2 bases, the J end by 2 bases, with 13 bases between. This CDR3 contains 15 residues. CDR1 MGHDK and CDR2 SYGVNS come from the germline V gene.

J is TRBJ2-2 and V is TRBV12-1; the D call of TRBD2 is as the table states it, not checked on the DNA. TRBV12-1 is given as a pseudogene. This CDR3 has 18 amino acids. CDR3 in amino acids: CASIRPHLEKRPTGELFF. CDR3 DNA sequence: TGTGCCAGCATCAGGCCCCACTTGGAGAAGCGGCCCACCGGGGAGCTGTTTTTT.

The chain carries TRBV3-1 (or the pseudogene TRBV3-2) and TRBJ1-6; 7 bases map to TRBD1. The CDR3 runs to 19 residues. The J segment lost 0 bases and the V segment lost 4 bases, leaving 12 bases of the junction unmatched. Germline assignment: CDR1 LGHDT and CDR2 YNNKEL (reference sequence). CDR3 loop: CASSRGAGGVSSYNSPLHF. The CDR3 DNA reads as TGTGCCAGCAGCCGGGGGGCAGGGGGAGTGAGCTCCTATAATTCACCCCTCCACTTT.

This clone was recorded only once. The CDR3 reads CASSSPGTGGRNEQFF. For the CDR3, the DNA is TGTGCCAGCAGCTCGCCCGGGACAGGGGGAAGGAATGAGCAGTTCTTC. The rearrangement links TRBV7-3 to TRBJ2-1, with 11 bases fitting TRBD1. The CDR3 length is 16 residues. Germline V CDR1 and CDR2: SGHTA, FQGTGA. Trimming took 4 bases from V and 7 from J; bases not matched to a gene: 9.

The table lists this clone with a count of one. The rearrangement uses TRBV7-2 and TRBJ2-7, with TRBD2 matching over 9 bases. V dropped 5 bases and J dropped 0; count of bases not matched to a gene: 8. The CDR3 sequence is 16 residues long. Germline CDR1 and CDR2: SGHTA and FQGNSA. This CDR3 is CASSQSGLALSYEQYF. The CDR3 DNA follows: TGTGCCAGCAGCCAGTCGGGACTAGCCCTCTCCTACGAGCAGTACTTC.

The gene calls are TRBV18 and TRBJ2-5; 8 positions match TRBD1. V dropped 2 bases and J dropped 5; count of bases not matched to a gene: 4. CDR3 size: 14 residues. Germline assignment: CDR1 KGHSH and CDR2 LQKENI. In DNA, the CDR3 is TGTGCCAGCTCACCAGACAGGGGTGGGGAGACCCAGTACTTC. Its protein is CASSPDRGGETQYF.

V usage is TRBV18 and J usage is TRBJ2-3; perhaps TRBD1 as D (6 bases). Germline CDR1 KGHSH, CDR2 LQKENI. This CDR3 contains 15 residues. The ends were cut back, 3 bases at V and 2 bases at J, with 12 bases in the middle. In DNA form, the CDR3 reads TGTGCCAGCTCACCGTTACAGGGATACACAGATACGCAGTATTTT. Protein product: CASSPLQGYTDTQYF.

V usage is TRBV5-1 and J usage is TRBJ2-2; TRBD2 is a possible D gene (5 bases). Deletions cut 4 bases from V and 1 base from J, with 14 bases between. Germline lookup yields CDR1 SGHRS and CDR2 YFSETQ. This CDR3 contains 16 residues. CDR3 region: CASSPAGNGNTGELFF. The CDR3 coding sequence is TGCGCCAGCAGCCCGGCGGGCAATGGGAACACCGGGGAGCTGTTTTTT.

The chain recombines TRBV7-9 with TRBJ1-5; 8 nucleotides match TRBD1. V dropped 5 bases and J dropped 9; count of bases not matched to a gene: 9. Germline CDR1 is SEHNR and CDR2 is FQNEAQ (reference sequence). The CDR3 extends over 14 amino acids. This CDR3 reads CASSPDRVVWPQHF. For the CDR3, the DNA is TGTGCCAGCAGCCCGGACAGGGTGGTATGGCCCCAGCATTTT.

This chain joins TRBV7-6 and TRBJ1-3, with D uncertain. Between the trimmed V and J ends, which lost 2 bases and 0 bases, there was a span of 8 bases. Germline CDR1 SGHVS, CDR2 FNYEAQ. The length of the CDR3 is 15 residues. The CDR3 nucleotides read TGTGCCAGCAGCTTAAGGGAGAGCTCTGGAAACACCATATATTTT. It translates to CASSLRESSGNTIYF.

This clone occurred once. This rearrangement joins TRBV18 to TRBJ2-7; 8 bases are shared with TRBD1. V lost 5 bases to trimming and J lost 0 bases; unmatched junction nucleotides: 9. Germline CDR1 KGHSH, CDR2 LQKENI. CDR3 length: 16 residues. The CDR3 spells CASSSSTTGASYEQYF. The CDR3 DNA sequence: TGTGCCAGCTCATCCTCCACGACAGGGGCCTCCTACGAGCAGTACTTC.

The V and J genes are TRBV9 and TRBJ2-5; no reliable D call. CDR1 and CDR2 from the germline V gene are SGDLS and YYNGEE. The ends were cut back, 1 base at V and 0 bases at J, with 10 bases in the middle. This CDR3 spans 15 amino acids. The CDR3 sequence is CASSVNRGNQETQYF. In nucleotides, the CDR3 is TGTGCCAGCAGCGTAAACCGCGGAAACCAAGAGACCCAGTACTTC.

The CDR3 here is CASSLNRGSANYGYTF. The CDR3 bases are TGCGCCAGCAGCTTGAATCGAGGGTCCGCTAACTATGGCTACACCTTC. The chain recombines TRBV5-1 with TRBJ1-2, with no clear D. Germline V gene data show CDR1 as SGHRS and CDR2 as YFSETQ. V lost 1 base and J 0 bases, leaving 13 bases between the germline ends. The CDR3 contains 16 residues.

The chain employs TRBV10-2 and TRBJ2-7, with 8 bases that match TRBD2. The germline V gene encodes CDR1 WSHSY and CDR2 SAAADI. Trimming took 5 bases from V and 6 from J; bases not matched to a gene: 3. The CDR3 is made up of 12 amino acids. The CDR3 region has the DNA TGCGCCAGCAGTCACGGGACTAGCGAGCAGTACTTC. Protein: CASSHGTSEQYF.

This chain joins TRBV24-1 and TRBJ1-5; D not resolved. The CDR3 runs to 14 residues. The germline gives CDR1 KGHDR, CDR2 SFDVKD. The V end was cut by 5 bases, the J end by 0 bases, with 7 bases between. Here the CDR3 DNA reads TGTGCCACCAGTGGTGACAATAGCAATCAGCCCCAGCATTTT. As protein: CATSGDNSNQPQHF.

The V and J genes are TRBV6-2 or TRBV6-3 and TRBJ1-6, with TRBD1 matching 8 bases. J lost 7 bases, V lost 6 bases, and 11 bases had no gene match. Germline V CDR1 and CDR2: MNHEY, SVGEGT. CDR3 length: 16 residues. The CDR3: CASSADRGSANSPLHF. The DNA of the CDR3 is TGTGCCAGCAGCGCAGACAGGGGTTCAGCCAATTCACCCCTCCACTTT.

This clone occurred once. The gene calls are TRBV12-3 or TRBV12-4 and TRBJ1-2, with D unresolved. Trimming removed 5 bases at V and 1 base at J, with 5 bases between. This CDR3 spans 12 amino acids. This chain's CDR3 is CASSQNNYGYTF. The CDR3 DNA sequence: TGTGCCAGCAGTCAGAATAACTATGGCTACACCTTC.

This clone was seen just once. As DNA, the CDR3 is TGTGCCAGCAGTGAACGAGCCTCTGGAAACACCATATATTTT. It codes for CASSERASGNTIYF. This sequence joins TRBV6-1 and TRBJ1-3; D gene unclear. Germline loops: CDR1 MNHNS, CDR2 SASEGT. V dropped 2 bases and J dropped 0 bases, with 5 bases sitting between them. This CDR3 spans 14 amino acids.

The V call is TRBV15, the J call TRBJ1-5; D not resolved. Germline CDR1 and CDR2: LNHNV and YYDKDF (reference sequence). The germline V and J ends were trimmed by 0 bases and 1 base, with 7 bases remaining between them. There are 15 residues in the CDR3. For the CDR3, the DNA is TGTGCCACCAGCAGAGACAGTCTGAGCAATCAGCCCCAGCATTTT. Residues: CATSRDSLSNQPQHF.

CDR3 amino acids: CASSGPGADQPQHF. CDR3 nucleotide sequence: TGTGCCAGCAGCGGTCCAGGGGCAGATCAGCCCCAGCATTTT. The genes are TRBV2 and TRBJ1-5; tentative D call: TRBD1 (6 bases). V lost 6 bases, J lost 5 bases, and 14 bases lay in between. The CDR3 covers 14 residues. Germline V gene sequence: CDR1 SNHLY, CDR2 FYNNEI.